What follows is one T cell receptor (beta chain) and its context. Other DNA sequences from this sample encode an identical CDR3 as well. The source of the sample is a study of blood T cell repertoires in COVID-19. Authors' processing steps: The assay estimated nucleated cells by amplifying reference gene primers. This table comes from immunoSEQ multiplex PCR, and its TCRdb copy is limited to in-frame clones, with some not included. Clone size and the V and J calls come from that table; the DNA yielded D and trimming. The data contain about 230,000 clones, 88% of them singletons. Losses at the gene ends were 0 bases for V and 3 bases for J; bases not matched to a gene: 0. The CDR3 consists of 14 residues. In germline, CDR1 is SGHRS, CDR2 YFSETQ.

This rearrangement joins TRBV5-1 to TRBJ2-7, with 10 bases matching TRBD2. Sample: peripheral blood. The receptor's source is a woman in her sixties or seventies with acute or convalescent COVID-19. CDR3 protein: CASSLASGSYEQYF. For the CDR3, the DNA is TGCGCCAGCAGCTTGGCTAGCGGGAGCTACGAGCAGTACTTC. The whole variable domain, filled in from reference TRBV5-1 and TRBJ2-7, reads KAGVTQTPRYLIKTRGQQVTLSCSPISGHRSVSWYQQTPGQGLQFLFEYFSETQRNKGNFPGRFSGRQFSNSRSEMNVSTLELGDSALYLCASSLASGSYEQYFGPGTRLTVT.